This T cell receptor beta chain is drawn from a study of OX40 agonist ivuxolimab in advanced cancers. Notes on the study in general: Within 6 weeks, CD4+ and CD8+ blood T cells expanded clonally at 0.1 to 3.0 mg/kg.

A remark on this clone: As yet, its antigen is unknown.

The method was immunoSEQ multiplex PCR; TCRdb's version includes in-frame clones alone and lacks a portion of them. The table lists roughly 89,000 clones, about 86% of them singletons. Germline CDR1 reads SGHRS; CDR2 reads YFSETQ. The length of the CDR3 is 13 residues. Trimming pared 6 bases from V and 5 bases from J, leaving 14 bases between. The sequencing here drew on CD4+ or CD8+ T cells sorted from blood, taken in a trial of the OX40 agonist ivuxolimab. The V and J genes are TRBV5-1 and TRBJ2-5; possibly TRBD1 for D (6 bases). The TCR comes from an adult with an advanced solid tumor such as melanoma, head and neck, liver or kidney cancer. CDR3 protein: CASIRQVGETQYF. The CDR3 DNA reads as TGCGCCAGCATTCGACAGGTCGGGGAGACCCAGTACTTC.